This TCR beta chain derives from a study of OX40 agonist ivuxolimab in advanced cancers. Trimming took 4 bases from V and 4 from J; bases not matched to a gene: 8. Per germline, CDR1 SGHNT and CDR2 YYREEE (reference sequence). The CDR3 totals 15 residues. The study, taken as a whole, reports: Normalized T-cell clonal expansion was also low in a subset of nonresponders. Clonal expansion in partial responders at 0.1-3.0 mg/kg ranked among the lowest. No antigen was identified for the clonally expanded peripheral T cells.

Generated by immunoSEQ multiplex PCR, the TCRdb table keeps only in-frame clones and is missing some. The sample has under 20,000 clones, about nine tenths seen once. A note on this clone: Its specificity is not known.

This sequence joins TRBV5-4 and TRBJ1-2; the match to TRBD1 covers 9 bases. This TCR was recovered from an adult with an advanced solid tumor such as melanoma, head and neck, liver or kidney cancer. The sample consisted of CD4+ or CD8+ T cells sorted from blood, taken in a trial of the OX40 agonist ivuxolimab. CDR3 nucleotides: TGTGCCAGCAGCACGGGACAGGGCTTGGTCTATGGCTACACCTTC. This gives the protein CASSTGQGLVYGYTF.